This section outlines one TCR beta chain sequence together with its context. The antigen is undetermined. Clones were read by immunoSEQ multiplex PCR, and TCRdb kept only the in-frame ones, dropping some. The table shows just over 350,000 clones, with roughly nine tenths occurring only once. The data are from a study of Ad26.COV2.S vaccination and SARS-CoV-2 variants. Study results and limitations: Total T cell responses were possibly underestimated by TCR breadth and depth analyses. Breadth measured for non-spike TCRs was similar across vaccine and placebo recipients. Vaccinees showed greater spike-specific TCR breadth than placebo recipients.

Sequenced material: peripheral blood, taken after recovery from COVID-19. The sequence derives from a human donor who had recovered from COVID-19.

As DNA, the CDR3 is TGTGCCAGCAGCTTAACTAGCGGGGGGGCCACCACCGGGGAGCTGTTTTTT. Its protein product is CASSLTSGGATTGELFF. J is TRBJ2-2 and V is TRBV7-3, with 11 bases aligning to TRBD2. From germline, CDR1 is SGHTA and CDR2 FQGTGA. The V segment lost 0 bases and the J segment 4 bases; nucleotides outside the gene matches: 4. The CDR3 consists of 17 residues.